This TCR beta chain was sequenced during a study of cytomegalovirus exposure and HLA in healthy donors. About the study: The 120 or so validation repertoires, a later analysis reported, used the same platform as the 666 first-cohort repertoires.

Profiling relied on immunoSEQ multiplex PCR, and the TCRdb table lists in-frame clones only, not all of them. The top ten clones hold 16% of a sample with over 150,000 clones, 85% of them seen once. This CDR3 region has 15 residues. V shed 6 bases and J 3 bases; nucleotides not matched to a gene: 7. From germline, CDR1 is SNHLY and CDR2 FYNNEI. Study observations and caveats: According to a subsequent analysis, TCR clusters from the first cohort were inclined to appear together in the roughly 120 validation repertoires. In vitro checks showed that a few CMV-associated chains really do target CMV antigens. Most TCR sequences were seen very rarely across donors, but some public TCRs occurred in many.

Notes on this clone: No antigen is known for it.

The J gene is TRBJ2-3, the V gene TRBV2; TRBD1 agrees at 9 bases. The sample taken for sequencing was PBMCs. The source of this sequence is a man aged 18 to 30 in good health and CMV-seropositive. The CDR3 region is CASRGQGMRTDTQYF. DNA for the CDR3: TGTGCCAGCAGAGGACAGGGGATGCGGACAGATACGCAGTATTTT.